This T cell receptor (beta chain) derives from a study of blood T cell repertoires in COVID-19. In the study overall: Some COVID-19 samples were acute and others convalescent; all came from the United States, Italy and Spain. T cells, B-cell-depleted T cells, or PBMCs supplied cDNA or gDNA.

The CDR3 spans 16 residues. Germline assignment: CDR1 LGHDT and CDR2 YNNKEL (reference sequence). V shed 2 bases and J 9 bases; nucleotides not matched to a gene: 10. Study processing details: Cell counts per sample came from amplifying reference gene primers. Only in-frame clones appear in the TCRdb table, and some are missing; sequencing was by immunoSEQ multiplex PCR. D and trimming come from the DNA, and the V and J calls and clone size come from that table. In the table there are roughly 120,000 clones, roughly 90% of which are singletons. This clone appeared many times. Sequences were obtained from peripheral blood. This TCR came from a woman aged 70 to 79 who had recovered from COVID-19. The chain combines TRBV3-1 (or the pseudogene TRBV3-2) with TRBJ2-5, with 12 bases fitting TRBD2. CDR3 DNA sequence: TGTGCCAGCAGCCAAATACTAGCGGGGGGCTCAGCGGCCCAGTACTTC. This translates into CASSQILAGGSAAQYF.